This TCR beta chain appears in the sequencing data of a study of OX40 agonist ivuxolimab in advanced cancers. Study-level background: Checkpoint inhibitors had been given previously to roughly 36% of patients. Overall study findings and caveats: Expanded peripheral T cell antigen specificity was not determined. Blood T cells, both CD4+ and CD8+, expanded clonally by week 6 at 0.1 to 3.0 mg/kg.

Using immunoSEQ multiplex PCR, the repertoire was profiled, and TCRdb retains in-frame clones only, with some absent. The sample contains roughly 48,000 clones, 87% of which appear only once. This clone occurred a few times. The target antigen is unknown. The CDR3 runs 14 residues. Germline V gives CDR1 MGHDK, CDR2 SYGVNS. Trimming shortened V by 3 bases and J by 4 bases, and 12 bases separated the two germline ends. The source was CD4+ or CD8+ T cells sorted from blood, collected in a trial of the OX40 agonist ivuxolimab. The chain has TRBV25-1 and TRBJ1-1, with D tentatively TRBD1 (5 bases). This receptor was taken from an adult with an advanced solid tumor such as melanoma, head and neck, liver or kidney cancer. CDR3 protein: CASSDGGEVTEAFF. CDR3 bases: TGTGCCAGCAGTGACGGGGGGGAGGTCACTGAAGCTTTCTTT.